The clone carrying this TCR beta chain was picked up a small number of times. The antigen is not known. TCRdb independently ran MiXCR on the 5' RACE reads; one entry per CDR3 protein. The sample holds roughly 500,000 distinct CDR3 sequences; 15% to 20% are singletons and the top ten take 13% to 15%. This record belongs to a study of T cells after yellow fever vaccination. Broader study findings: Post-booster repertoires contained most primary-vaccination clones again (approximately 97% CD4, 85% to 90% CD8).

The receptor comes from a man under 40 who received the YFV17D yellow fever vaccine. This specimen consisted of PBMCs, obtained 15 days after the yellow fever booster vaccination.

The CDR3 sequence: CSVLRTYNEQFF. For the CDR3, the DNA is TGCAGCGTTCTAAGAACCTACAATGAGCAGTTCTTC. The chain recombines TRBV29-1 with TRBJ2-1; D remains ambiguous. Germline assignment: CDR1 SQVTM and CDR2 ANQGSEA. The CDR3 sequence is 12 residues long. V gave up 5 bases and J gave up 2 bases, with 7 bases separating them.